This T cell receptor beta chain was documented in a study of PD-L1 blockade in urothelial cancer. Study context: Researchers looked at the blood 3 weeks (second dose) and 6 weeks after treatment began.

Generated by immunoSEQ multiplex PCR, the TCRdb table keeps only in-frame clones and is missing some. Counted here are under 25,000 clones, over 75% occurring once; the ten biggest clones make up 1.5% to 2%. The CDR3 spans 16 residues. Germline lookup yields CDR1 GTSNPN and CDR2 SVGIG (reference sequence). V lost 4 bases to trimming and J lost 6 bases; unmatched junction nucleotides: 15. Described time point: peripheral blood 6 weeks after treatment start. Per-patient samples, pretreatment and on-treatment, numbered 1 to 8. This clonotype was sampled from a man aged 50 to 60 with urothelial cancer. The input for sequencing was PBMCs, taken around atezolizumab (anti-PD-L1) treatment. The rearrangement uses TRBV30 and TRBJ2-1, with 7 bases fitting TRBD2. The CDR3 loop reads CAWKDHSGTKSNEQFF. CDR3 bases: TGTGCCTGGAAAGACCACTCCGGGACTAAAAGCAATGAGCAGTTCTTC.